A single sample is the source of the 26 T cell receptor beta chains below, sequenced in a study of T-cell reconstitution after alpha-beta-depleted transplantation in children. The TCRbeta library was prepared with unique molecular identifiers. MiXCR, run by TCRdb on the PCR reads, gives a single entry per CDR3 protein. The sample lists about 610,000 distinct CDR3 sequences, over 9.5% occurring once. Sample: PBMCs from the stem cell graft donor, taken from the stem cell graft. Every receptor here comes from a human donor who donated a stem cell graft to a child with acute myeloid leukemia.

This clonotype was observed at least ten times. V gene TRBV10-3 combines with J gene TRBJ2-1; 8 nucleotides align to TRBD1. This CDR3 is 13 amino acids long. The V segment lost 10 bases and the J segment 9 bases; nucleotides outside the gene matches: 11. The germline V gene encodes CDR1 ENHRY and CDR2 SYGVKD. In DNA, the CDR3 is TGTGCCAACGGAGCCCAACAGGGGGGTGAGCAGTTCTTC. Protein product: CANGAQQGGEQFF.

This clonotype was seen more than once but under ten times. The J gene is TRBJ2-5, the V gene TRBV7-2; TRBD2 might be the D (6 bases). CDR1 SGHTA and CDR2 FQGNSA come from the germline V gene. The CDR3 spans 15 residues. Trimming stripped 2 bases from V and 5 bases from J, with 15 bases between. The CDR3 sequence: CASSLSTGVSETQYF. As DNA, the CDR3 is TGTGCCAGCAGCTTATCAACGGGAGTTAGTGAGACCCAGTACTTC.

Worth noting for this clonotype: At one boundary the junction diverges from the germline segment, which might be a read error. This chain connects TRBV5-4 to TRBJ1-2, with D possibly being TRBD1 (6 bases). Looked up from germline, CDR1 is SGHNT and CDR2 is YYREEE (reference sequence). CDR3 length equals 18 residues. CDR3 residues: CAISFAPGYREGIYGYTF. In DNA, the CDR3 is TGTGCCATCAGCTTTGCCCCCGGTTACAGGGAGGGAATCTATGGCTACACCTTC. Based on the CDR3 plus reference TRBV5-4 and TRBJ1-2, the full variable domain is ETGVTQSPTHLIKTRGQQVTLRCSSQSGHNTVSWYQQALGQGPQFIFQYYREEENGRGNFPPRFSGLQFPNYSSELNVNALELDDSALYLCAISFAPGYREGIYGYTFGSGTRLTVV.

CDR3 sequence reads: CASSSRLETQETQYF. DNA for the CDR3: TGTGCCAGCAGCTCCCGACTAGAGACTCAAGAGACCCAGTACTTC. The V call is TRBV5-6, the J call TRBJ2-5, with D possibly being TRBD2 (6 bases). Germline V gene data show CDR1 as SGHDT and CDR2 as YYEEEE. The CDR3 covers 15 residues. The germline V and J ends were trimmed by 3 bases and 2 bases, with 14 bases remaining between them.

This clonotype turned up a few times. The gene calls are TRBV6-2 or TRBV6-3 and TRBJ2-3; D gene unclear. The CDR3 spans 12 residues. Germline CDR1 MNHEY, CDR2 SVGEGT. The germline V and J ends were trimmed by 2 bases and 4 bases, with 4 bases remaining between them. The CDR3 region has the DNA TGTGCCAGCAGTTACGGACCAGATACGCAGTATTTT. Translating gives CASSYGPDTQYF.

This clonotype was counted between two and nine times. The chain links TRBV20-1 to TRBJ1-5; unclear D gene. V dropped 1 base and J dropped 2 bases, with 12 bases sitting between them. This CDR3 region has 15 residues. CDR1 and CDR2 from the germline V gene are DFQATT and SNEGSKA (reference sequence). The CDR3 is CSARVGGSGNQPQHF. CDR3 nucleotides: TGCAGTGCTAGAGTCGGCGGGTCAGGCAATCAGCCCCAGCATTTT.

The chain combines TRBV6-1 with TRBJ1-1; D uncertain. Per germline, CDR1 MNHNS and CDR2 SASEGT. Trimming left V 7 bases short and J 0 bases short, with 18 bases between. This CDR3 has 16 amino acids. The CDR3 here is CASIELRGGLNTEAFF. The CDR3 DNA reads TGTGCCAGCATCGAGTTACGTGGCGGATTGAACACTGAAGCTTTCTTT.

This clonotype appeared many times. This chain joins TRBV6-2 or TRBV6-3 and TRBJ2-7, with D unclear. The CDR3 has 12 amino acids. Trimming took 5 bases from V and 9 from J, leaving 14 bases between them. In germline, CDR1 is MNHEY, CDR2 SVGEGT. The CDR3 region is CASSPPTPLQYF. The CDR3, as DNA: TGTGCCAGCAGTCCACCGACTCCTTTGCAGTACTTC.

This clonotype was recorded many times. The chain has TRBV5-1 and TRBJ2-3, with 12 bases that match TRBD2. This CDR3 is built from 17 residues. Trimming at V came to 9 bases and at J to 0 bases, leaving 11 bases not matched to a gene. Germline CDR1 and CDR2: SGHRS and YFSETQ. CDR3 nucleotides: TGCGCCAACCCAGGACTAGCGGGACCCCCTAGCACAGATACGCAGTATTTT. This translates into CANPGLAGPPSTDTQYF.

The chain recombines TRBV25-1 with TRBJ1-4; D remains ambiguous. CDR3 length: 15 residues. Trimming removed 2 bases from V and 4 bases from J, with 11 bases in between. CDR1 and CDR2 from the germline V gene are MGHDK and SYGVNS. The CDR3 loop is CASSEGGQYNEKLFF. The CDR3 nucleotides are TGTGCCAGCAGTGAAGGAGGGCAGTATAATGAAAAACTGTTTTTT. The entire variable domain, with the rest obtained from reference TRBV25-1 and TRBJ1-4, is as follows: EADIYQTPRYLVIGTGKKITLECSQTMGHDKMYWYQQDPGMELHLIHYSYGVNSTEKGDLSSESTVSRIRTEHFPLTLESARPSHTSQYLCASSEGGQYNEKLFFGSGTQLSVL.

This clonotype was counted a few times. The rearrangement joins TRBV9 to TRBJ2-1; D unclear. CDR3 length equals 13 residues. Per the germline V gene, CDR1 is SGDLS and CDR2 is YYNGEE. V was pared by 7 bases and J by 1 base, with 9 bases between. CDR3 amino acids: CASSGRSYNEQFF. Written as DNA, the CDR3 is TGTGCCAGCTCCGGGCGGTCCTACAATGAGCAGTTCTTC.

The V call is TRBV12-1, the J call TRBJ2-2. TRBV12-1 is flagged as a pseudogene. The CDR3 is 13 residues long. The CDR3 bases are TGTGCCAGCTGCTGCTCGGTCACCGGGGAGCTGTTTTTT. Its translation: CASCCSVTGELFF.

At least ten counts were recorded for this clonotype. The chain links TRBV20-1 to TRBJ1-5; a weak D match, TRBD1 (5 bases). V lost 5 bases and J 6 bases, leaving 17 bases between the germline ends. CDR3 length: 14 amino acids. Germline lookup yields CDR1 DFQATT and CDR2 SNEGSKA (reference sequence). The chain's CDR3 is CSAPQGGFGQPQHF. CDR3 in DNA: TGCAGTGCTCCTCAGGGAGGCTTTGGTCAGCCCCAGCATTTT.

CDR3 region: CASSFAIRSYGYTF. In DNA form, the CDR3 reads TGTGCCAGCAGTTTCGCGATACGTTCATATGGCTACACCTTC. The rearrangement joins TRBV28 to TRBJ1-2; the D is unclear. Looked up from germline, CDR1 is MDHEN and CDR2 is SYDVKM. Trimming took 3 bases from V and 5 from J, leaving 13 bases between them. This CDR3 has 14 amino acids.

A few counts support this clonotype. The chain carries TRBV25-1 and TRBJ1-2; tentatively, D is TRBD1 (5 bases). Trimming pared 2 bases from V and 8 bases from J, leaving 6 bases between. CDR1 MGHDK and CDR2 SYGVNS come from the germline V gene. The CDR3 is 11 amino acids. Here the CDR3 reads CASSEGGGYTF. For the CDR3, the DNA is TGTGCCAGCAGTGAAGGGGGAGGCTACACCTTC.

Ten or more counts support this clonotype. The rearrangement links TRBV28 to TRBJ1-1, with D uncertain. Trimming stripped 1 base from V and 1 base from J, with 10 bases between. There are 15 residues in the CDR3. Per germline, CDR1 MDHEN and CDR2 SYDVKM. The CDR3 reads CASSLFIASNTEAFF. CDR3 coding DNA: TGTGCCAGCAGTTTATTCATAGCATCGAACACTGAAGCTTTCTTT.

In its sample, this clonotype was seen a few times. J is TRBJ2-7 and V is TRBV20-1; 8 bases are a match to TRBD2. V was clipped by 6 bases and J by 0 bases; unmatched bases: 7. This CDR3 is 14 amino acids long. CDR1 is DFQATT, CDR2 SNEGSKA, per germline (reference sequence). CDR3 DNA sequence: TGCAGTGCGCCTGGACTAGCATCCTCCTACGAGCAGTACTTC. Amino acids: CSAPGLASSYEQYF.

This clonotype has ten or more counts. This chain connects TRBV20-1 to TRBJ2-2; D is ambiguous. The germline V and J ends were trimmed by 3 bases and 7 bases, with 12 bases remaining between them. Germline CDR1 DFQATT, CDR2 SNEGSKA (reference sequence). CDR3 length: 13 residues. DNA for the CDR3: TGCAGTGCTAGGGTTGGAGTCTACGGGGAGCTGTTTTTT. This encodes CSARVGVYGELFF.

Only a few counts were recorded for this clonotype. The chain employs TRBV15 and TRBJ1-5; 10 nucleotides agree with TRBD1. This CDR3 has 18 amino acids. Germline trimming cut 0 bases from V and 2 bases from J; bases unmatched to any gene: 7. Per germline, CDR1 LNHNV and CDR2 YYDKDF (reference sequence). The CDR3 spells CATSRDLGTGAGNQPQHF. Written as DNA, the CDR3 is TGTGCCACCAGCAGAGATTTGGGGACAGGGGCGGGCAATCAGCCCCAGCATTTT.

This clonotype came up many times. The rearrangement uses TRBV5-1 and TRBJ2-3; D is unresolved. V dropped 2 bases and J dropped 5 bases, with 6 bases sitting between them. CDR3 length: 12 residues. Germline CDR1 reads SGHRS; CDR2 reads YFSETQ. The CDR3: CASSFPRDTQYF. The CDR3 DNA is TGCGCCAGCAGCTTTCCGAGAGATACGCAGTATTTT.

CDR3 amino acids: CASSQVRDREQFF. As DNA, the CDR3 is TGTGCCAGCAGCCAAGTCCGGGACAGGGAGCAGTTCTTC. J is TRBJ2-1 and V is TRBV14, with 8 bases lining up with TRBD1. J was trimmed by 10 bases and V by 1 base; bases with no gene match: 3. From germline, CDR1 is SGHDN and CDR2 FVKESK. This CDR3 region has 13 residues.

V usage is TRBV4-3 and J usage is TRBJ1-1; D may be TRBD1 (6 bases). The CDR3 covers 16 residues. In germline, CDR1 is LGHNA, CDR2 YSLEER. V lost 0 bases and J 3 bases, leaving 14 bases between the germline ends. CDR3 nucleotides: TGCGCCAGCAGCCAAGATATTTCGACAGGTGACACTGAAGCTTTCTTT. Translated: CASSQDISTGDTEAFF.

The genes are TRBV7-9 and TRBJ2-3; D remains unclear. Trimming took 5 bases from V and 4 from J, leaving 10 bases between them. CDR3 length: 13 residues. The germline gives CDR1 SEHNR, CDR2 FQNEAQ (reference sequence). The CDR3 reads CASSLNSADTQYF. The DNA of the CDR3 is TGTGCCAGCAGCCTGAATTCGGCAGATACGCAGTATTTT. Combining the CDR3 with reference TRBV7-9 and TRBJ2-3 gives the whole variable domain DTGVSQNPRHKITKRGQNVTFRCDPISEHNRLYWYRQTLGQGPEFLTYFQNEAQLEKSRLLSDRFSAERPKGSFSTLEIQRTEQGDSAMYLCASSLNSADTQYFGPGTRLTVL.

This clonotype occurred many times. The chain couples TRBV29-1 to TRBJ1-1; D remains ambiguous. Trimming took off 7 bases at V and 1 base at J, with 7 bases between the two ends. The CDR3 runs to 11 residues. Germline-derived CDR1 and CDR2 are SQVTM and ANQGSEA. In DNA, the CDR3 is TGCAGCGCGGAAAGGAACACTGAAGCTTTCTTT. Residues: CSAERNTEAFF.

The gene calls are TRBV11-1 and TRBJ2-5; maybe TRBD1 (6 bases). The CDR3 loop spans 15 amino acids. Trimming pared 4 bases from V and 4 bases from J, leaving 16 bases between. Per germline, CDR1 SGHAT and CDR2 FQDESV (reference sequence). In nucleotides, the CDR3 is TGTGCCAGCAGCTCCAGACAGAACAGGGTAGAGACCCAGTACTTC. This translates into CASSSRQNRVETQYF.

This clonotype occurred a few times. This chain uses TRBV7-8 with TRBJ2-7; 9 bases are shared with TRBD1. After removal of 2 bases from V and 4 bases from J, the junction contained 6 bases not matched to a gene. The CDR3 is made up of 15 amino acids. Germline CDR1 reads SGHVS; CDR2 reads FQNEAQ. CDR3 loop: CASSLSRDRVYEQYF. DNA of the CDR3: TGTGCCAGCAGCTTATCGCGGGACAGGGTATACGAGCAGTACTTC. The full variable domain, completed using reference TRBV7-8 and TRBJ2-7, is GAGVSQSPRYKVAKRGQDVALRCDPISGHVSLFWYQQALGQGPEFLTYFQNEAQLDKSGLPSDRFFAERPEGSVSTLKIQRTQQEDSAVYLCASSLSRDRVYEQYFGPGTRLTVT.